The subject of this entry is one T cell receptor beta chain. Researchers ran the assay at a deep level. The repertoire was sequenced with immunoSEQ multiplex PCR; TCRdb's copy has only in-frame clones and lacks some. The profile covers roughly 2.5 million clones, with approximately 94% appearing a single time and about 0.13% taken by the ten largest. The sample belongs to a study of shared clonotypes between healthy human individuals. The CDR3 length is 12 residues. From germline, CDR1 is GTSNPN and CDR2 SVGIG (reference sequence). This chain uses TRBV30 with TRBJ2-5, with a weak D call TRBD1 (5 bases). The DNA end is a closer match to TRBJ2-7, so the J assignment may be wrong. This TCR was sampled from a man aged 18 to 29 in good health. Material for sequencing was naive CD4+ T cells sorted from blood. Subset indicated: CD45RA+ positively selected. The chain's CDR3 is CAWSEGTYEQYF. The CDR3 DNA follows: TGTGCCTGGAGTGAGGGGACCTACGAGCAGTACTTC.